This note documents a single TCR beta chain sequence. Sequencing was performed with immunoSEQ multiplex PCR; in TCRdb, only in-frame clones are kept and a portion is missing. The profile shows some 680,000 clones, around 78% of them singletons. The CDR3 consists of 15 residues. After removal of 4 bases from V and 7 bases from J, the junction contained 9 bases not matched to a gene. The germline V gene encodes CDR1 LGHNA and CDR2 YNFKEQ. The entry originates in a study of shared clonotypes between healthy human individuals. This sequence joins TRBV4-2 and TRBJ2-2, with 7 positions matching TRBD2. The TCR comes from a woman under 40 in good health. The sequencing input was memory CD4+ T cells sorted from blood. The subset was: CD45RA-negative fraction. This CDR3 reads CASSRTGLSGGELFF. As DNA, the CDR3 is TGTGCCAGCAGCCGCACGGGACTATCGGGCGGGGAGCTGTTTTTT.